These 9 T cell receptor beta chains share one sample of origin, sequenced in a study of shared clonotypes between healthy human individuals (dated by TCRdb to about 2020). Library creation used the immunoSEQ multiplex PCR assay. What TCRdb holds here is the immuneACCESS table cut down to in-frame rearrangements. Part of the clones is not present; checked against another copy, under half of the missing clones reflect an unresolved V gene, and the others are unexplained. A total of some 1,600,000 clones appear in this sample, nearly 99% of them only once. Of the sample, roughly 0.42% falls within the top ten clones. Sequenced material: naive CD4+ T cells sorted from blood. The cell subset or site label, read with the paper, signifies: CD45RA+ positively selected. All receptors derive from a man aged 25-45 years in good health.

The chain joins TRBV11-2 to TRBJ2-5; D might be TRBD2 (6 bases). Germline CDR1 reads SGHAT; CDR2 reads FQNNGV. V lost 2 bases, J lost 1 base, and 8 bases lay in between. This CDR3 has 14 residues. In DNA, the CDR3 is TGTGCCAGCAGCTTATTAGCGGTCCAAGAGACCCAGTACTTC. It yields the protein CASSLLAVQETQYF.

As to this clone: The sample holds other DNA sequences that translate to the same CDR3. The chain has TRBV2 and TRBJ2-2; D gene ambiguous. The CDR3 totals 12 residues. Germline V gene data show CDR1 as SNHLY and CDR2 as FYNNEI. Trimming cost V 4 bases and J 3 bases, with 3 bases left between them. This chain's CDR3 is CASSGHTGELFF. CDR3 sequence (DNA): TGTGCCAGCAGTGGCCACACCGGGGAGCTGTTTTTT. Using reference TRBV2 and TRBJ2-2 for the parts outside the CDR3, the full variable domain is EPEVTQTPSHQVTQMGQEVILRCVPISNHLYFYWYRQILGQKVEFLVSFYNNEISEKSEIFDDQFSVERPDGSNFTLKIRSTKLEDSAMYFCASSGHTGELFFGEGSRLTVL.

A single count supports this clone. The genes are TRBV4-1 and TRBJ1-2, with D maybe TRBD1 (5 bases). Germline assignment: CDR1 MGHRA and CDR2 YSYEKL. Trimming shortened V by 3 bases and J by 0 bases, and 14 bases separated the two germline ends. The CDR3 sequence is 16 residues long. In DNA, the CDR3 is TGCGCCAGCAGCCATGTAACAGGCCGACCTAACTATGGCTACACCTTC. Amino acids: CASSHVTGRPNYGYTF.

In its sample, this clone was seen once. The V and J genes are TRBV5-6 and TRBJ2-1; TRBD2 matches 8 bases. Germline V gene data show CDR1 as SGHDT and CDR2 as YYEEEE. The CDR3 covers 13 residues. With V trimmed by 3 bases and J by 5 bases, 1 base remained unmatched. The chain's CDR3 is CASSSLADNEQFF. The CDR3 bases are TGTGCCAGCAGCTCACTAGCGGACAATGAGCAGTTCTTC.

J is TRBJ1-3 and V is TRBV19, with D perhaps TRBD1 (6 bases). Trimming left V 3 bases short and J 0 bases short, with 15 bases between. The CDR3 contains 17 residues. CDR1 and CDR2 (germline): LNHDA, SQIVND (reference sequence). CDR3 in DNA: TGTGCCAGTAGTATGAGACCGCAGGGGAGCTCTGGAAACACCATATATTTT. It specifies CASSMRPQGSSGNTIYF.

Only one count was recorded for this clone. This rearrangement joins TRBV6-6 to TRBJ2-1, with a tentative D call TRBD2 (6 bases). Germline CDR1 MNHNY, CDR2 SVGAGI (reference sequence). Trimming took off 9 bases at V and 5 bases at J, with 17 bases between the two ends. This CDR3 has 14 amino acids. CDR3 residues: CASNRETNHNEQFF. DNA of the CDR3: TGTGCCAGTAATCGGGAGACGAATCACAATGAGCAGTTCTTC.

CDR3 coding DNA: TGTGCCAGCAGCCTGAGGACAGTCCCTGAAAAACTGTTTTTT. Residues: CASSLRTVPEKLFF. The J gene is TRBJ1-4, the V gene TRBV28, with a possible D match to TRBD1 (6 bases). The germline V gene encodes CDR1 MDHEN and CDR2 SYDVKM. The CDR3 loop spans 14 amino acids. Deletions cut 6 bases from V and 7 bases from J, with 15 bases between.

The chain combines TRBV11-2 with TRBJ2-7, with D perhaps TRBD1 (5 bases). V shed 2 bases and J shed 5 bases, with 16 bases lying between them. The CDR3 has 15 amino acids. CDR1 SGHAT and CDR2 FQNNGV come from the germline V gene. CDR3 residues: CASSLFIRTTDEQYF. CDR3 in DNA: TGTGCCAGCAGCTTATTTATCCGGACAACGGACGAGCAGTACTTC.

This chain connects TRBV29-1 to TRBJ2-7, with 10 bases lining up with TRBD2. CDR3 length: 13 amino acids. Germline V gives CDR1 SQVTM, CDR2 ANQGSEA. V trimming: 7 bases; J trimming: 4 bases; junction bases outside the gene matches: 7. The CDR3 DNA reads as TGCAGCGGGAAGATAGCGGGAGGTTACGAGCAGTACTTC. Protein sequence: CSGKIAGGYEQYF.